This T cell receptor beta chain is drawn from a study of blood T cell repertoires in COVID-19. Study summary: Acute and convalescent COVID-19 specimens originated in the United States, Italy and Spain. In each case, the material was cDNA or gDNA derived from T cells, B-cell-depleted T cells, or PBMCs.

Original methodology: Amplification of reference gene primers was used by the study to estimate nucleated cell counts. The method was immunoSEQ multiplex PCR; TCRdb's version includes in-frame clones alone and lacks a portion of them. Clonal size and the V and J genes are those of that table, whereas D and trimming came from the DNA. The sample has 230,000 or so clones, around 83% seen once; the top ten hold around 7.9%. V dropped 5 bases and J dropped 2; count of bases not matched to a gene: 6. This CDR3 spans 15 amino acids. CDR1 and CDR2 (germline): SGHTA, FQGNSA. The sample holds a few counts of this clone.

This chain uses TRBV7-2 with TRBJ2-7; 10 bases match TRBD2. The sequence derives from a man in his forties with active or convalescent COVID-19. The material sequenced was peripheral blood. The CDR3 protein is CASSDRTSGTYEQYF. CDR3 sequence (DNA): TGTGCCAGCAGCGACCGGACTAGCGGTACCTACGAGCAGTACTTC.